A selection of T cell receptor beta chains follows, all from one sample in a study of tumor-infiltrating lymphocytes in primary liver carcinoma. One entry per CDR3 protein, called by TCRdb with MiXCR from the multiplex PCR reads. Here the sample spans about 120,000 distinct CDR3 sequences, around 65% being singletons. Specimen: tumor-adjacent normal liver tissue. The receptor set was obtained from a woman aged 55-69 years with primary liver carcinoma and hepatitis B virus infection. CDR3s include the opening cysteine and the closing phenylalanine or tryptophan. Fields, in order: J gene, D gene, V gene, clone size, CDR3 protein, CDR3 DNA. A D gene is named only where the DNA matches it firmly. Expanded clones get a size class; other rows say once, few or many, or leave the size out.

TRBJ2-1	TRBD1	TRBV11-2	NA	CAGSLDWTGNNEQFF	TGTGCCGGCAGCTTAGACTGGACAGGCAACAATGAGCAGTTCTTT
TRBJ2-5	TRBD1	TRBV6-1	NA	CTSIVQGGGQETQYF	TGTACCAGCATTGTACAGGGGGGAGGCCAAGAGACCCAGTACTTC
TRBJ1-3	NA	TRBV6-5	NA	CAKRLQNSGNTIYF	TGTGCCAAGAGGTTACAGAACTCTGGAAACACCATATATTTT
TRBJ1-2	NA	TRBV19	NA	CASATQGLGGYTF	TGTGCCAGTGCCACACAAGGGCTTGGTGGCTACACCTTC
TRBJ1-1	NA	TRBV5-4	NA	CTCSLRYLNTEAFF	TGTACCTGCAGCTTGAGGTACTTGAACACTGAAGCTTTCTTT
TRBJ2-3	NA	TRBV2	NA	CASSGQVITDTQYF	TGTGCCAGCAGTGGACAGGTAATCACAGATACGCAGTATTTT
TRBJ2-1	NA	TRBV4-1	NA	CASSQDYGNEQFF	TGCGCCAGCAGCCAGGATTACGGTAATGAGCAGTTCTTC
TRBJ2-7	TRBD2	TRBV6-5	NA	CASSYSSASGSYERHF	TGTGCCAGCAGTTACTCATCTGCTAGCGGGAGTTACGAGCGGCACTTC
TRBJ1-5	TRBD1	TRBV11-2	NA	CVSGFGQGDNQPQHF	TGTGTCAGCGGCTTTGGACAGGGGGACAATCAGCCCCAGCATTTT
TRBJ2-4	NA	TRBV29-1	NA	CSVEHWARNIQYF	TGCAGCGTTGAACACTGGGCCCGGAACATTCAGTACTTC
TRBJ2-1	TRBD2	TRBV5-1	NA	CASKSGRTEGEQFF	TGCGCCAGCAAAAGCGGGAGGACCGAGGGTGAGCAGTTCTTC
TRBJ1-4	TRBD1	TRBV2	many	CASMEQGGSEKLFF	TGTGCCAGCATGGAACAAGGGGGCAGTGAAAAACTGTTTTTT
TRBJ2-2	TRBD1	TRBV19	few	CASSKTGTNTGELFF	TGTGCCAGTAGTAAGACAGGGACGAACACCGGGGAGCTGTTTTTT
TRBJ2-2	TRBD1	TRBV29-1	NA	CSMAGGIGELFF	TGCAGCATGGCAGGGGGCATCGGGGAGTTGTTTTTT
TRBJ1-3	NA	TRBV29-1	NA	CCIGLSSGNTIYF	TGCTGCATTGGACTTTCCTCTGGAAACACCATATATTTT
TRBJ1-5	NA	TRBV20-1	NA	CSARPTNQPQHF	TGCAGTGCCCGCCCCACCAATCAGCCCCAGCATTTT
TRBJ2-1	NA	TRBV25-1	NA	CAGRPRRESSEQFF	TGTGCCGGCAGGCCAAGACGGGAGTCTAGTGAGCAGTTCTTC
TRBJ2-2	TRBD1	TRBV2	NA	CAGSTGTGGTGELFF	TGTGCCGGCAGTACCGGGACAGGGGGCACCGGGGAGCTGTTTTTT
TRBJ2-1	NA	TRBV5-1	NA	CACSLDGSSYNEQFF	TGCGCCTGCAGCTTGGACGGGAGCTCCTACAATGAGCAGTTCTTC
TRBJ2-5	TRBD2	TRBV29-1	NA	CSVESATEGLVVRETQYF	TGCAGCGTTGAGTCGGCGACGGAGGGACTAGTGGTCCGGGAGACCCAGTACTTC
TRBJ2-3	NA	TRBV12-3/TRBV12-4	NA	CASKREWSINTQYF	TGTGCCAGCAAACGGGAGTGGAGCATAAATACGCAGTATTTT
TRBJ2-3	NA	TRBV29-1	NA	CSAGNTSTDMQYF	TGCAGCGCCGGAAACACGAGCACAGATATGCAGTATTTT
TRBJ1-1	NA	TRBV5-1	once	CASSWNRGVETKAFF	TGCGCCAGCAGCTGGAATAGGGGCGTCGAGACTAAAGCTTTCTTT
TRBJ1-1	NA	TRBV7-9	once	CASSLEVDSAEAFF	TGTGCCAGCAGCTTAGAGGTTGACAGCGCTGAAGCTTTCTTT
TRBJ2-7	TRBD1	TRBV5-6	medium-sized	CASSFDRGNYEQYF	TGTGCCAGCAGCTTCGACAGGGGAAATTACGAGCAGTACTTC
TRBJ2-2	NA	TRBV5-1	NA	CASSLVAANTGELFF	TGCGCCAGCAGCTTGGTAGCGGCGAACACCGGGGAGCTGTTTTTT
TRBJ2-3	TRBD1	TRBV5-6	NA	CASSLAGTGDNQPQYF	TGTGCCAGCAGCTTGGCCGGGACAGGAGACAATCAGCCCCAGTATTTT
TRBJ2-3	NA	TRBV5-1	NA	CASTLAVSTDTQYF	TGCGCCAGCACCTTGGCCGTCAGTACAGATACGCAGTATTTT
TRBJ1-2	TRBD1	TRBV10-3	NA	CAISGPGQVYGYTF	TGTGCCATCAGTGGTCCGGGACAGGTTTATGGCTACACCTTC
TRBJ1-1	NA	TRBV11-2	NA	CASSLIGNTEASF	TGTGCCAGTAGCTTAATTGGGAACACTGAAGCTTCCTTT
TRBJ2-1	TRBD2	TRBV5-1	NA	CASSLEGTSGRGGYSEQFF	TGCGCCAGCAGCTTGGAAGGGACTAGCGGGAGGGGTGGGTACAGTGAGCAGTTCTTC
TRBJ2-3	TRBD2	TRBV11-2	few	CASNRGTTRGTDTQYF	TGTGCCAGCAACCGCGGGACTACTCGCGGCACGGATACGCAGTATTTT
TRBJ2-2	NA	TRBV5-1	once	CASKGSLGPGELLF	TGCGCCAGCAAAGGCTCGCTAGGGCCCGGGGAGCTGTTATTT
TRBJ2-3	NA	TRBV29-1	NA	CSADEGDIDMQYF	TGCAGCGCTGATGAGGGGGACATAGATATGCAGTATTTT
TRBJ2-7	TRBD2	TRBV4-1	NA	CASKHVTNGRAWQYF	TGCGCCAGCAAGCATGTTACTAACGGGAGGGCCTGGCAGTACTTC
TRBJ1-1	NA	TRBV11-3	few	CASSLQENTVAFF	TGTGCCAGCAGCTTACAGGAGAACACTGTGGCTTTCTTT
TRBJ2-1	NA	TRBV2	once	CASRTGRGAYNEQFF	TGTGCCAGCAGGACTGGACGGGGCGCCTACAATGAGCAGTTCTTC
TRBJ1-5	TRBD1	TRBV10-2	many	CAVDRGPNQPQHF	TGCGCCGTAGACAGGGGACCGAATCAGCCCCAGCATTTT
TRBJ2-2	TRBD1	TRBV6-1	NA	CTSSLIAPGQVVTGELFF	TGTACCAGCAGTCTGATAGCACCGGGACAGGTGGTCACCGGGGAGCTGTTTTTT
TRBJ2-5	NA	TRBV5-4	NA	CASSLTGRTQETQYF	TGTGCAAGCAGCTTAACCGGGAGAACGCAAGAGACCCAGTACTTC
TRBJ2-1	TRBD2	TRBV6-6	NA	CASCPSSGRHNEQFF	TGTGCCAGCTGTCCTTCTAGCGGGAGACACAATGAGCAGTTCTTC
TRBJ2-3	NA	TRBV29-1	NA	CSVAQGASADTQYF	TGTAGCGTTGCTCAGGGCGCGAGCGCAGATACGCAGTATTTT
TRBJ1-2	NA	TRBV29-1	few	CSVDDTPNYGFTF	TGCAGCGTTGATGATACCCCTAACTATGGCTTCACCTTC
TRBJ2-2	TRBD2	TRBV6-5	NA	CASSRQRTSGRINTGELFF	TGTGCCAGCAGCCGGCAAAGGACTAGCGGGAGAATAAACACCGGGGAACTGTTTTTT
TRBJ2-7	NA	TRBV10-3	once	CAISEFVGGRYEQYF	TGTGCCATCAGTGAATTTGTTGGGGGCCGCTACGAGCAGTACTTC
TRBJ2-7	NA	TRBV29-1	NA	CSVGFVSATNIYEQYF	TGCAGCGTTGGTTTTGTTTCCGCGACTAACATCTACGAGCAGTATTTC
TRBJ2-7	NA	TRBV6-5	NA	CVSRYERPHEGAYEQYF	TGTGTCAGCAGATACGAACGACCCCACGAGGGAGCCTACGAGCAGTACTTC
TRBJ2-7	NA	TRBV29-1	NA	CSVELSSRGEQYF	TGCAGCGTTGAACTCAGCTCTAGAGGCGAGCAGTACTTT
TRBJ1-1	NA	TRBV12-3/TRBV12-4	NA	CANSQKAVRGDRTEAFF	TGTGCCAACAGCCAAAAAGCGGTAAGAGGGGATCGGACTGAAGCTTTCTTT